The present TCR beta chain was sequenced within a study of blood T cell repertoires in COVID-19 (dated by TCRdb to the early 2020s). In terms of the full investigation: Samples from collaborators originated in the United States, Italy and Spain and spanned both the acute and convalescent phases of COVID-19. The material from the prospective study consisted of cDNA or gDNA derived from T cells, B-cell-depleted T cells, or PBMCs. Deeply sampled blood TCRbeta repertoires from subjects exposed to, actively infected with, or recovered from COVID-19 were included in the dataset. A freely available public database, intended as a resource for researchers studying the immune response to SARS-CoV-2, is where the repertoires were released. Samples were obtained from the ongoing ImmuneRACE study (first 160 participants) and from over 1,000 subjects provided by 6 global collaborators. The sample metadata nearly always contained a de-identified subject ID, COVID-19 status, age in years and sex. HLA class I and class II types, where available, came from metadata supplied by the sample provider rather than from assay-based typing. Broader findings and caveats from the paper: The quantity of clinical and demographic metadata differed by source and by participant and was supplied without curation.

The immunoSEQ Assay, a bias-controlled multiplex PCR, was used to amplify TCRbeta CDR3 regions from genomic DNA. On the study's bioinformatics: Within the assay, amplification of reference gene primers was used to estimate how many nucleated cells each sample contained. To quantify the absolute abundance of each unique TCRbeta CDR3 rearrangement, sequence reads were collapsed and filtered. For each sample, productive Simpson clonality was calculated as the square root of Simpson's diversity index across productive rearrangements. The table was pulled from immuneACCESS by TCRdb, which kept in-frame rearrangements only. Such tables lose some clones; where checked, under half of the loss comes from unresolved V genes, and the rest has no known cause. Clone size and the V and J calls come from that table; the DNA yielded D and trimming. Within this sample are about 83,000 clones, with about nine tenths of them counted one time only. The ten biggest clones cover around 2.9% of the sample.

Of note for this clone: Its antigen is unknown. No much larger clone exists at a distance of one base, and base qualities are not known.

The collaborating institutions used their own protocols to collect whole blood in K2EDTA tubes. For TCRbeta analysis, collaborator samples were shipped as frozen whole blood, as isolated PBMCs, or as DNA extracted from either sample type. The sample was peripheral blood. This sequence originates from a woman in her fifties or sixties with active or convalescent COVID-19.

The CDR3 is CASSSTKGFQETQYF. The bases read TGTGCCAGCAGTTCGACGAAGGGGTTCCAAGAGACCCAGTACTTC. The chain links TRBV5-5 with TRBJ2-5; TRBD1 might be the D gene, on 5 matching bases. Cut back by 5 bases and 1 base, the V and J ends lie 15 bases apart. Measured from the cysteine to the phenylalanine, the CDR3 is 15 residues long. The CDR3 DNA has 45 bases and is translated from base 1. Via the germline V gene (reference sequence), CDR1 is SGHKS and CDR2 YYEKEE.